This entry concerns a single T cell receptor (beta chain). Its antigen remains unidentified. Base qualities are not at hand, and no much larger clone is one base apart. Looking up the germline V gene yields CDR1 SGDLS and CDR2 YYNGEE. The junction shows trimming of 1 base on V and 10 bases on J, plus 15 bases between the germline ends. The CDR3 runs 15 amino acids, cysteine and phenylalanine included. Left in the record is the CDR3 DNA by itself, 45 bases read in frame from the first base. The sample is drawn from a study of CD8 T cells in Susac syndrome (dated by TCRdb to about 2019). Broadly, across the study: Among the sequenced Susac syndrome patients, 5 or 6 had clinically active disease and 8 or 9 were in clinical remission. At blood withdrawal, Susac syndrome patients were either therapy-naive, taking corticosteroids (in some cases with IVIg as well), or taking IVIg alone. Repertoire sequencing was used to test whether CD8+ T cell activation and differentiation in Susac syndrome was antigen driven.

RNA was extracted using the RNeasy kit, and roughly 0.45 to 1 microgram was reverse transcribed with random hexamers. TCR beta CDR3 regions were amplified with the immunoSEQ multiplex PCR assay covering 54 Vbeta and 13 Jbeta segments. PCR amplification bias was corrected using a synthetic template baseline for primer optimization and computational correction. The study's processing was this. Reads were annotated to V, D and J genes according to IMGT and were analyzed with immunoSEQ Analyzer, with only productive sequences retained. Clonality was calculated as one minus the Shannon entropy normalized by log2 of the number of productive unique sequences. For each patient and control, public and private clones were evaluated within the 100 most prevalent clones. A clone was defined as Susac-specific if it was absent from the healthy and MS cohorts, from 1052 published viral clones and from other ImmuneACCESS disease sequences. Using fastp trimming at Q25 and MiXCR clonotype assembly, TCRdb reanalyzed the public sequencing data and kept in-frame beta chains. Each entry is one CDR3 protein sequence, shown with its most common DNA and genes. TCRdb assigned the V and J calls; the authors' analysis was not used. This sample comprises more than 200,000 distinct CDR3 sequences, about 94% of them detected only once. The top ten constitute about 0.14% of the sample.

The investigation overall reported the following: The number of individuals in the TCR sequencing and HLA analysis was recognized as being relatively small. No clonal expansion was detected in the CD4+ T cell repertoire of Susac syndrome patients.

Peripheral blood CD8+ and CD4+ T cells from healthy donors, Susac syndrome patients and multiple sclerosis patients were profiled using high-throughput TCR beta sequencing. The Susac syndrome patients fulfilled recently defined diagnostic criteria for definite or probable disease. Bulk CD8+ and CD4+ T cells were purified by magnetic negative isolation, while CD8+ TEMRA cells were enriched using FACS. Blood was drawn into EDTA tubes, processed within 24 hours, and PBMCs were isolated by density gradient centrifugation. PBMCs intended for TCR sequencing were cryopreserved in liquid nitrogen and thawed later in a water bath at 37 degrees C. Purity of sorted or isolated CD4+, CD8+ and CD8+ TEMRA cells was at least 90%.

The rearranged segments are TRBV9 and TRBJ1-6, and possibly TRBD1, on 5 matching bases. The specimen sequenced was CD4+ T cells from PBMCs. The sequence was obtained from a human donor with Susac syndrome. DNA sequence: TGTGCCAGCAGCGTAAATGGGGGATTGGAGTCACCCCTCCACTTT. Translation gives CASSVNGGLESPLHF.